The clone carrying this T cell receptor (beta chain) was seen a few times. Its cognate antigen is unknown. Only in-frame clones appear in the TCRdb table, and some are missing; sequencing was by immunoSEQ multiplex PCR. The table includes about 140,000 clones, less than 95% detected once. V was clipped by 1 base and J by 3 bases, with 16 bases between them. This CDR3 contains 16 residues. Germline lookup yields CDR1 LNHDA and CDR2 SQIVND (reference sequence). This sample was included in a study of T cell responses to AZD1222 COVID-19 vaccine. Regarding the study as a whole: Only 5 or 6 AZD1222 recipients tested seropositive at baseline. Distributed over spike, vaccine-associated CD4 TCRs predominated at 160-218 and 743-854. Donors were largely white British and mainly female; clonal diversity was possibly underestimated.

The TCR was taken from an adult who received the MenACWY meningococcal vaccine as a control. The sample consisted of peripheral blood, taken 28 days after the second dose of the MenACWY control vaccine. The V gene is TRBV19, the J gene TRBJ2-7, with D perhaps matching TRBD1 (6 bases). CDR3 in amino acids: CASSIAGQTPVYEQYF. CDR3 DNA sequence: TGTGCCAGTAGTATAGCCGGACAGACACCCGTCTACGAGCAGTACTTC.